This T cell receptor (beta chain) was identified in a study of post-analysis software for immune sequencing data. General study findings and limits: With TRBV5-6, TRBV5-1 and TRBV20-1 included, about 5 TRBV segments were more frequent in patients than in controls. Pronounced co-clustering by F measure was evident among identically batched samples.

J was trimmed by 7 bases and V by 7 bases; bases with no gene match: 12. The CDR3 consists of 15 residues. CDR1 and CDR2 from the germline V gene are SNHLY and FYNNEI. There are a few counts of this clonotype. Its antigen is still unknown. Researchers reported that TCR beta cDNA libraries carried unique molecular identifiers. One entry per CDR3 protein, called by TCRdb with MiXCR from the PCR reads. Found here are around 700,000 distinct CDR3 sequences, 55% to 70% of them singletons; the top ten hold roughly 12%. This chain joins TRBV2 and TRBJ2-1, with 8 nucleotides matching TRBD2. Sequencing was carried out using blood. The TCR originated in a girl aged 2-10 years with multiple sclerosis. The CDR3 DNA reads TGTGCCAGCACGGGAGCGGGAGAGTCGTGGAATGAGCAGTTCTTC. It yields the protein CASTGAGESWNEQFF.